This is a list of T cell receptor beta chains from one sample in a study of blood T cells in healthy people across ages. Each CDR3 protein gets one entry after TCRdb re-called the 5' RACE reads with MiXCR. The repertoire holds just over 800,000 distinct CDR3 sequences, with around 62% as singletons. Material: blood. Receptor source: a man aged 25 to 40 in good health. Each CDR3 is given with its conserved first and last residue. D genes are given only for firm matches. Clone size is not always given. Where it is, it says once, few, many or a class for expanded clones.

abundance	v_gene	d_gene	j_gene	CDR3nt	CDR3aa
.	TRBV28	.	TRBJ2-7	TGCGCCAGCAGTTTCCTAGCCGGGACACCTTCCTACGAGCAGTACTTC	CASSFLAGTPSYEQYF
.	TRBV12-3/TRBV12-4	TRBD2	TRBJ2-1	TGTGCCAGCAGTTTAGCTATGGGACTAGCGGGGTATGAGCAGTTCTTC	CASSLAMGLAGYEQFF
once	TRBV5-1	.	TRBJ2-3	TGCGCCAGCGAAGGAAGTGGTGGCACAGATACGCAGTATTTT	CASEGSGGTDTQYF
.	TRBV4-2	.	TRBJ2-7	TGTGCCAGCAGCCAAGAATTCTACGAGCAGTACTTC	CASSQEFYEQYF
once	TRBV20-1	TRBD1	TRBJ1-6	TGCAGTGCTAGAGGGGTTTCCGGGACAGGCTATAATTCACCCCTCCACTTT	CSARGVSGTGYNSPLHF
.	TRBV20-1	.	TRBJ1-4	TGCAGTGCTGGGTCAATAGGGGAGGGAGAAGAAAAACTGTTTTTT	CSAGSIGEGEEKLFF
.	TRBV27	TRBD1	TRBJ2-7	TGTGCCAGCAGTTTATCCGGGACAGGGACCTACGAGCAGTACTTC	CASSLSGTGTYEQYF
many	TRBV5-6	.	TRBJ2-5	TGTGCCAGCAGCTCCCGGGACCCCTGGATCCAAGAGACCCAGTACTTC	CASSSRDPWIQETQYF
.	TRBV6-2/TRBV6-3	TRBD1	TRBJ2-7	TGTGCCAGCAAGGGACAGGGAGCCAACTACGAGCAGTACTTC	CASKGQGANYEQYF
few	TRBV10-3	TRBD2	TRBJ2-3	TGTGCCATCAGGGCTAGCGGGGGGACTTCCTTCACAGATACGCAGTATTTT	CAIRASGGTSFTDTQYF
.	TRBV29-1	.	TRBJ2-7	TGCAGCGCCCGGAACGGCAGAACCTACGAGCAGTACTTC	CSARNGRTYEQYF
.	TRBV11-3	TRBD1	TRBJ2-3	TGTGCCAGCAGCGAGACAGGGTCTCCCTGGGAGCAGTATTTT	CASSETGSPWEQYF
.	TRBV20-1	TRBD2	TRBJ2-7	TGCAGTGCTAGTGGGGGGGGATACTCCTACGAGCAGTACTTC	CSASGGGYSYEQYF
few	TRBV7-8	.	TRBJ2-5	TGTGCCAGCAGCTTAGAGATGGCTAGTTTCGAGACCCAGTACTTC	CASSLEMASFETQYF
.	TRBV7-2	TRBD2	TRBJ2-4	TGTGCCAGCAGCTACTGGACCTCGGGAGGGGAGCAGTACTTC	CASSYWTSGGEQYF
once	TRBV3-1	.	TRBJ2-5	TGTGCCAGCAGCCAAGATATGGGAGTTTCACGGGAGCAGTACTTC	CASSQDMGVSREQYF
.	TRBV10-2	.	TRBJ2-7	TGCGCCAGCACTCCGGAAGGGCCCGTCTACGAGCAGTACTTC	CASTPEGPVYEQYF
few	TRBV6-2/TRBV6-3	.	TRBJ2-2	TGTGCCAGCGTGAGGGACACTAACACCGGGGAGCTGTTTTTT	CASVRDTNTGELFF
few	TRBV6-2/TRBV6-3	TRBD1	TRBJ2-7	TGTGCCAGCATCGACGGCGCCGGGACAGCGGCCTACGAGCAGTACTTC	CASIDGAGTAAYEQYF
.	TRBV9	TRBD2	TRBJ2-3	TGTGCCAGCAGCATCTCGGGAGCGGGGGGGCGAGATACGCAGTATTTT	CASSISGAGGRDTQYF
.	TRBV5-1	TRBD1	TRBJ1-2	TGCGCCAGCAGCCCTAATCCGGGACAGGGGAACTACTATGGCTACACCTTC	CASSPNPGQGNYYGYTF
many	TRBV6-9	.	TRBJ1-2	TGTGCCAGCATTATGATCTGGGGACACTATGGCTACACCTTC	CASIMIWGHYGYTF
.	TRBV4-3	TRBD2	TRBJ2-1	TGCGCCAGCAGCCAAGATATAGCGGGGGGAAGTTACAATGAGCAGTTCTTC	CASSQDIAGGSYNEQFF
once	TRBV6-5	TRBD2	TRBJ2-7	TGTGCCAGCAGTTGGGGGGGGACGAGCTCCTACGAGCAGTACTTC	CASSWGGTSSYEQYF
.	TRBV12-1	.	TRBJ2-1	TGTGCCAGCAGCCTCAACTCCGGGCCATTAGTACAATATGAGCAGTTCTTC	CASSLNSGPLVQYEQFF
.	TRBV2	TRBD2	TRBJ2-7	TGTGCCAGCAGTGAAACCGGGACTAGCGGTCTCTCCTACGAGCAGTACTTC	CASSETGTSGLSYEQYF
.	TRBV7-9	.	TRBJ1-1	TGTGCCAGCAGCTTACCCGGGACGCCCTGGGTCACTGAAGCTTTCTTT	CASSLPGTPWVTEAFF
.	TRBV3-1	TRBD1	TRBJ1-1	TGTGCCAGCAGCCAATGGACAGGGACCGATGCTTTCTTT	CASSQWTGTDAFF
few	TRBV4-3	.	TRBJ1-1	TGCGCCAGCAGCCAAGGTTCAGCCACTGAAGCTTTCTTT	CASSQGSATEAFF
once	TRBV9	.	TRBJ2-7	TGTGCCAGCAGCGGCCACAGGGGAGGGGAATACGAGCAGTACTTC	CASSGHRGGEYEQYF
.	TRBV12-3/TRBV12-4	.	TRBJ2-1	TGTGCCAGCAGTCTAGAGATGGGGTACAATGAGCAGTTCTTC	CASSLEMGYNEQFF
.	TRBV15	TRBD2	TRBJ2-5	TGTGCCACCAGCAGAGATGGCGGGGGAGAAGAGACCCAGTACTTC	CATSRDGGGEETQYF
once	TRBV6-4	.	TRBJ2-3	TGTGCCAGCTCCCGGGGGTCTCTACGGGATACGCAGTATTTT	CASSRGSLRDTQYF
.	TRBV7-9	TRBD2	TRBJ2-7	TGTGCCAGCACGGCTGGGGGACTAGCTTACGAGCAGTACTTC	CASTAGGLAYEQYF
.	TRBV12-3/TRBV12-4	.	TRBJ2-7	TGTGCCAGCAGCCGTTTTGTGGGAAATGACGAGCAGTACTTC	CASSRFVGNDEQYF
.	TRBV4-3	TRBD1	TRBJ2-5	TGCGCCAGCAGCCGAGATCAAGGGACAGGGAAAGAGACCCAGTACTTC	CASSRDQGTGKETQYF
many	TRBV6-1	TRBD1	TRBJ1-5	TGTGCCAGCAGTGGACAGGGACGGCAGCCCCAGCATTTT	CASSGQGRQPQHF
once	TRBV7-2	.	TRBJ1-1	TGTGCCAGCAGCTTAGGGGCGGGGGGCGCGTTTTGGAGCACTGAAGCTTTCTTT	CASSLGAGGAFWSTEAFF
few	TRBV6-2/TRBV6-3	.	TRBJ2-4	TGTGCCAGCAGTTACGAGCGGAACATTCAGTACTTC	CASSYERNIQYF
.	TRBV20-1	TRBD1	TRBJ2-5	TGCAGTGCTAGGGACAGGGGGCGGTGGGAGACCCAGTACTTC	CSARDRGRWETQYF
.	TRBV7-9	.	TRBJ2-1	TGTGCCAGCAGCCCCTTCTCAACCCAATACAATGAGCAGTTCTTC	CASSPFSTQYNEQFF
once	TRBV20-1	.	TRBJ2-3	TGCAGTGCTGGAACAGGGTCAGATACGCAGTATTTT	CSAGTGSDTQYF
.	TRBV12-3/TRBV12-4	.	TRBJ2-5	TGTGCCAGCAGTTTAGACGCGGACAGACCCCCAGAGACCCAGTACTTC	CASSLDADRPPETQYF
few	TRBV5-6	.	TRBJ1-1	TGTGCCAGCAGCTTGGATTACGGGGAAGCTTTCTTT	CASSLDYGEAFF
.	TRBV7-9	TRBD1	TRBJ2-5	TGTGCCGGCAGCTTAGTAGGACAGGGTCAACTAGGAGAGACCCAGTACTTC	CAGSLVGQGQLGETQYF
few	TRBV15	TRBD1	TRBJ2-7	TGTGCCACCAGCAGAGCGACAGGGTTCTACGAGCAGTACTTC	CATSRATGFYEQYF
few	TRBV18	.	TRBJ2-7	TGTGCCAGCTCACCCCCCAAGGCTGGCTCCTACGAGCAGTACTTC	CASSPPKAGSYEQYF
.	TRBV7-9	.	TRBJ1-1	TGTGCCAGCAGCTTATCCGGGGGGGGGAAGAACACTGAAGCTTTCTTT	CASSLSGGGKNTEAFF
.	TRBV5-1	.	TRBJ2-5	TGCGCCAGCAGCGAGGACCCCGAGGAGACCCAGTACTTC	CASSEDPEETQYF